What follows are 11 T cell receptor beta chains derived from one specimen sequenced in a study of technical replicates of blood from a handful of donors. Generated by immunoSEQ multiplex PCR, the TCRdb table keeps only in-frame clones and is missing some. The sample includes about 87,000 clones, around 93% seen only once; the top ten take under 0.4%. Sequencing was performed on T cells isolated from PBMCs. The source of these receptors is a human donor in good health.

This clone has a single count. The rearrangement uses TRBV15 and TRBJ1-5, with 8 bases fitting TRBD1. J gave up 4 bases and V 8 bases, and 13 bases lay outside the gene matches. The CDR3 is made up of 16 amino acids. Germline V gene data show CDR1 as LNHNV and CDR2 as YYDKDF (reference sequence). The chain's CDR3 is CATDLSGQGLNQPQHF. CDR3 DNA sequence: TGTGCCACCGATCTCTCCGGACAGGGATTGAATCAGCCCCAGCATTTT.

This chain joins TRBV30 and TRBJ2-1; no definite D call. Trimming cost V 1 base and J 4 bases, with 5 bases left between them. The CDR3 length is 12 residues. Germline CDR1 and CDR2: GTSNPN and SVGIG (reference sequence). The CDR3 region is CAWSDFYNEQFF. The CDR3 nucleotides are TGTGCCTGGAGTGACTTTTACAATGAGCAGTTCTTC. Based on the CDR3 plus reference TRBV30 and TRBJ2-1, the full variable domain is SQTIHQWPATLVQPVGSPLSLECTVEGTSNPNLYWYRQAAGRGLQLLFYSVGIGQISSEVPQNLSASRPQDRQFILSSKKLLLSDSGFYLCAWSDFYNEQFFGPGTRLTVL.

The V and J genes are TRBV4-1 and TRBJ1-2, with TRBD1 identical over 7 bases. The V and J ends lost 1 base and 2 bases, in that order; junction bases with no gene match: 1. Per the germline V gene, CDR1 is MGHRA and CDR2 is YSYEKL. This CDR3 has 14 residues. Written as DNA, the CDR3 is TGCGCCAGCAGCCAAGCCAGGGGGAACTATGGCTACACCTTC. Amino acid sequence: CASSQARGNYGYTF.

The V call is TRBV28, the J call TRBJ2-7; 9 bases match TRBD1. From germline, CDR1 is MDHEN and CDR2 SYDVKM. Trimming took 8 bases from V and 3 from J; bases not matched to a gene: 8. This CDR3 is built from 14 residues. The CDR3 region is CASRPEDRGYEQYF. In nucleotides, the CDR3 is TGTGCCAGCCGACCCGAGGACAGGGGCTACGAGCAGTACTTC.

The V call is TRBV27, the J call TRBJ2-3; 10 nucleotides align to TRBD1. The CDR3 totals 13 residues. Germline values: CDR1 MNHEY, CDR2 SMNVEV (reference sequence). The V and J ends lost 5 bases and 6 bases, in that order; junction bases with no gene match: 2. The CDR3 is CASSGTGEDTQYF. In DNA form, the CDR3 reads TGTGCCAGCAGTGGGACAGGGGAGGATACGCAGTATTTT.

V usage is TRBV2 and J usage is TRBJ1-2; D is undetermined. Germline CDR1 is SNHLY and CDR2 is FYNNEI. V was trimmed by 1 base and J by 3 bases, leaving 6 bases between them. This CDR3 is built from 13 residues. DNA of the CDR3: TGTGCCAGCAGTGAAGGTTACTACTATGGCTACACCTTC. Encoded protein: CASSEGYYYGYTF.

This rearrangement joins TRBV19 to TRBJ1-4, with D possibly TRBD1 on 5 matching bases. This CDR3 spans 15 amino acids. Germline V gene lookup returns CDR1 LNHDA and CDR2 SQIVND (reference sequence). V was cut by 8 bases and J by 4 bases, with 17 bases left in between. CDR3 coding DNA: TGTGCCAGTCGGTTCGCAGGGCGGAATAATGAAAAACTGTTTTTT. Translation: CASRFAGRNNEKLFF.

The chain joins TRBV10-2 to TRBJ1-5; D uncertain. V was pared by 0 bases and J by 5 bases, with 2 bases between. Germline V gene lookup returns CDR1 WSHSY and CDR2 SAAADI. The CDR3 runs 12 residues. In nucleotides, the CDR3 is TGCGCCAGCAGTGAGTCCGATCAGCCCCAGCATTTT. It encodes CASSESDQPQHF.

CDR3 sequence reads: CASRYMTSGSRNEQFF. CDR3 bases: TGTGCCAGCAGATATATGACTAGCGGGAGTCGCAATGAGCAGTTCTTC. This rearrangement joins TRBV28 to TRBJ2-1; 12 positions agree with TRBD2. The CDR3 totals 16 residues. Germline CDR1 and CDR2: MDHEN and SYDVKM. The V and J ends lost 6 bases and 6 bases, in that order; junction bases with no gene match: 9.

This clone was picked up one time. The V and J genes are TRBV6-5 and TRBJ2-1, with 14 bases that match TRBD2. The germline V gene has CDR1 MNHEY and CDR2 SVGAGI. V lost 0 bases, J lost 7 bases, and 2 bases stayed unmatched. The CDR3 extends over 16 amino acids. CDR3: CASSYSGTSGRNEQFF. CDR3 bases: TGTGCCAGCAGTTACTCGGGGACTAGCGGGAGAAATGAGCAGTTCTTC.

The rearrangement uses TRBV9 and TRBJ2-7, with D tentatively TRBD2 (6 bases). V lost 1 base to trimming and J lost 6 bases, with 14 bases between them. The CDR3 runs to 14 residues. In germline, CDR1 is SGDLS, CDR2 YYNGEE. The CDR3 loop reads CASSVLGGQGEQYF. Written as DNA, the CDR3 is TGTGCCAGCAGCGTACTAGGAGGGCAAGGCGAGCAGTACTTC.